The 21 T cell receptor beta chains below all came from one sample that was sequenced in a study of blood T cells in healthy people across ages. Primed by a sample-barcoded 5' primer and a J-beta primer mix, a second PCR proceeded for about 6 to 11 cycles. In TCRdb, the 5' RACE reads were re-called with MiXCR into one record per CDR3 protein. The repertoire holds approximately 730,000 distinct CDR3 sequences, with 43% as singletons. Sequences were obtained from blood. The receptors here all came from a woman aged 55-70 years in good health.

In its sample, this clonotype was seen a few times. The rearrangement joins TRBV20-1 to TRBJ2-3; TRBD1 matches 7 bases. Germline CDR1 and CDR2: DFQATT and SNEGSKA (reference sequence). The junction had 7 bases not matched to a gene; V was cut back by 4 bases and J by 0 bases. This CDR3 contains 15 residues. CDR3 nucleotide sequence: TGCAGTGCTACCCGAGGGGGCTTCAGCACAGATACGCAGTATTTT. Amino acids: CSATRGGFSTDTQYF.

This clonotype was detected a few times. The DNA for the CDR3 is TGTGCCAGCAGTTTTGGTATTCCGGGACTAGCGGGGGGCACAGATACGCAGTATTTT. Translated: CASSFGIPGLAGGTDTQYF. The V call is TRBV6-5, the J call TRBJ2-3, with TRBD2 matching over 14 bases. Germline V gives CDR1 MNHEY, CDR2 SVGAGI. This CDR3 has 19 residues. Trimming cost V 4 bases and J 1 base; bases outside gene matches: 10.

A few counts support this clonotype. The chain couples TRBV7-8 to TRBJ2-5; possibly TRBD2 for D (5 bases). The germline V gene has CDR1 SGHVS and CDR2 FQNEAQ. The CDR3 consists of 16 residues. The V gene lost 1 base and the J gene lost 2 bases, with 14 bases spanning the gap. CDR3 bases: TGTGCCAGCAGCTTAGTACCGGGGTCACAACAAGAGACCCAGTACTTC. Translating gives CASSLVPGSQQETQYF.

The chain has TRBV12-3 or TRBV12-4 and TRBJ2-4, with 11 bases matching TRBD1. The CDR3 is made up of 16 amino acids. Trimming took 6 bases from V and 4 from J; bases not matched to a gene: 8. Here the CDR3 reads CASSTWTGGSKNIQYF. The CDR3 DNA sequence: TGTGCCAGCAGCACCTGGACAGGGGGCTCAAAAAACATTCAGTACTTC.

This clonotype has a single count. CDR3 loop: CASSEYTGTPAGFYNEQFF. The DNA of the CDR3 is TGTGCCAGCAGTGAATACACCGGGACCCCGGCCGGGTTTTACAATGAGCAGTTCTTC. The rearrangement joins TRBV6-1 to TRBJ2-1, with D tentatively TRBD1 or TRBD2 (5 bases each). Trimming pared 2 bases from V and 4 bases from J, leaving 24 bases between. CDR1 and CDR2 from the germline V gene are MNHNS and SASEGT. This CDR3 is built from 19 residues.

The chain's CDR3 is CASSQVSRPVQFF. The CDR3 coding sequence is TGTGCCAGCAGCCAAGTATCTCGGCCGGTGCAGTTCTTC. The gene calls are TRBV14 and TRBJ2-1, with unresolved D. Between the trimmed V and J ends, which lost 1 base and 12 bases, there was a span of 13 bases. The CDR3 contains 13 residues. CDR1 is SGHDN and CDR2 is FVKESK in the germline V gene.

Concerning this clonotype: A clone one base away is much larger, so this may be a read error. The chain uses TRBV29-1 and TRBJ2-1; 8 nucleotides agree with TRBD2. V was clipped by 2 bases and J by 3 bases; unmatched bases: 9. This CDR3 is built from 16 residues. Germline V lookup: CDR1 SQVTM, CDR2 ANQGSEA. The CDR3 region is CSVERAAGVDYNEQFF. CDR3 in DNA: TGCAGCGTTGAAAGAGCAGCGGGGGTTGACTACAATGAGCAGTTCTTC.

CDR3 loop: CASCISGANVLTF. The DNA of the CDR3 is TGTGCCAGTTGTATCTCTGGGGCCAACGTCCTGACTTTC. The V call is TRBV28, the J call TRBJ2-6, with D unclear. Germline CDR1 and CDR2: MDHEN and SYDVKM. The CDR3 contains 13 residues. V lost 9 bases and J 0 bases, leaving 6 bases between the germline ends.

In DNA, the CDR3 is TGTGCCAGCAGCGGCCTTGGGGGCCCCGAGGGCTATGGCTACACCTTC. It codes for CASSGLGGPEGYGYTF. The chain has TRBV9 and TRBJ1-2; the D gene is possibly TRBD1 (6 bases). Germline V gene sequence: CDR1 SGDLS, CDR2 YYNGEE. V lost 3 bases and J lost 4, with 19 bases in between. This CDR3 is built from 16 residues.

Turning to this clonotype: This may come from a read error, since a much larger clone is one base off. This chain joins TRBV29-1 and TRBJ2-3, with TRBD1 matching over 7 bases. Germline assignment: CDR1 SQVTM and CDR2 ANQGSEA. CDR3 length equals 13 residues. The CDR3 DNA reads as TGCAGCGTCGCTAGGCCCTGGACAGGTACGCAGTATTTT. It yields the protein CSVARPWTGTQYF.

This clonotype appeared many times. The chain has TRBV4-2 and TRBJ2-7; 10 nucleotides match TRBD1. Germline V gives CDR1 LGHNA, CDR2 YNFKEQ. This CDR3 region has 14 residues. V trimming: 4 bases; J trimming: 2 bases; junction bases outside the gene matches: 2. CDR3 bases: TGTGCCAGCAGCCGCGGACAGGGGGCCTACGAGCAGTACTTC. Protein: CASSRGQGAYEQYF.

This clonotype was seen a handful of times. The V call is TRBV10-3, the J call TRBJ2-5; a possible D gene is TRBD1 (6 bases). The V gene's germline CDR1 is ENHRY and CDR2 SYGVKD. This CDR3 spans 15 amino acids. V was clipped by 6 bases and J by 5 bases, with 19 bases between them. The CDR3, as DNA: TGTGCCATCAGCCTAACCGGGACAAGGGGGGAGACCCAGTACTTC. Its protein product is CAISLTGTRGETQYF.

This clonotype was seen only a few times. This chain uses TRBV7-6 with TRBJ2-3; D unresolved. The V and J ends lost 1 base and 6 bases respectively, with 8 bases between them. Germline V CDR1 and CDR2: SGHVS, FNYEAQ. This CDR3 spans 13 amino acids. DNA for the CDR3: TGTGCCAGCAGCTTAGTCGTCGGGGATACGCAGTATTTT. Translating gives CASSLVVGDTQYF.

J is TRBJ2-7 and V is TRBV6-6; D unclear. Germline V gives CDR1 MNHNY, CDR2 SVGAGI (reference sequence). The ends were cut back, 0 bases at V and 3 bases at J, with 12 bases in the middle. The CDR3 length is 15 residues. As DNA, the CDR3 is TGTGCCAGCAGTTACTCTAGTCCAGGCCACTACGAGCAGTACTTC. Translating it yields CASSYSSPGHYEQYF.

The V gene is TRBV11-2, the J gene TRBJ2-5; D not certain. The J call is uncertain, as TRBJ2-7 better fits the DNA end. This CDR3 spans 13 amino acids. Germline V CDR1 and CDR2: SGHAT, FQNNGV. CDR3 DNA sequence: TGTGCCAGCAGCTTAGTGTCCGGGTTCGAGCAGTACTTC. This codes for CASSLVSGFEQYF.

This clonotype has more than one count but fewer than ten. The V gene is TRBV29-1, the J gene TRBJ1-1; D might be TRBD1 (6 bases). This CDR3 spans 11 amino acids. V lost 4 bases and J lost 4, with 7 bases in between. Germline-derived CDR1 and CDR2 are SQVTM and ANQGSEA. CDR3 nucleotide sequence: TGCAGCGTTGCCAGGGGCACTGAAGCTTTCTTT. It codes for CSVARGTEAFF.

The count of this clonotype is one. This sequence may be a read error, since a much larger clone differs from it by one base. V is TRBV20-1 and J is TRBJ2-5; 9 nucleotides agree with TRBD2. Germline V gives CDR1 DFQATT, CDR2 SNEGSKA (reference sequence). After removal of 4 bases from V and 11 bases from J, the junction contained 14 bases not matched to a gene. The CDR3 runs 14 residues. The CDR3 DNA reads as TGCAGTGCTACTAGCGGGAACGGCATGGGTGAGCAGTACTTC. Translation: CSATSGNGMGEQYF.

The table lists this clonotype with a few counts. This rearrangement joins TRBV10-3 to TRBJ2-7, with D possibly TRBD2 on 7 matching bases. Trimming left V 0 bases short and J 3 bases short, with 18 bases between. Germline V lookup: CDR1 ENHRY, CDR2 SYGVKD. The CDR3 consists of 17 residues. CDR3 sequence (DNA): TGTGCCATCAGTGAGTCCGGGGGGCAGGGGCCGCTCTACGAGCAGTACTTC. This gives the protein CAISESGGQGPLYEQYF.

This rearrangement joins TRBV6-4 to TRBJ2-2; D remains ambiguous. The CDR3 spans 16 residues. Trimming took off 5 bases at V and 3 bases at J, with 16 bases between the two ends. Germline V CDR1 and CDR2: MRHNA, SNTAGT. CDR3 in DNA: TGTGCCAGCAGTCGCCACACCCGGGTCGACACCGGGGAGCTGTTTTTT. Translation gives CASSRHTRVDTGELFF.

The CDR3 DNA reads as TGTGCCAGCAGTAATCCAGGGTTGAGGTCACCCCTCCACTTT. Residues: CASSNPGLRSPLHF. The genes are TRBV27 and TRBJ1-6; D is possibly TRBD1 (5 bases). V lost 5 bases to trimming and J lost 10 bases, with 15 bases between them. The CDR3 contains 14 residues. Germline CDR1 MNHEY, CDR2 SMNVEV (reference sequence).

This clonotype was counted a few times. V gene TRBV6-5 combines with J gene TRBJ2-7, with D perhaps matching TRBD1 (5 bases). Trimming left V 7 bases short and J 3 bases short, with 10 bases between. The germline CDR1 and CDR2 sequences are MNHEY and SVGAGI. The CDR3 covers 12 residues. CDR3 sequence: CASNSDSYEQYF. The CDR3 DNA sequence: TGTGCCAGCAATTCTGACAGCTACGAGCAGTACTTC.